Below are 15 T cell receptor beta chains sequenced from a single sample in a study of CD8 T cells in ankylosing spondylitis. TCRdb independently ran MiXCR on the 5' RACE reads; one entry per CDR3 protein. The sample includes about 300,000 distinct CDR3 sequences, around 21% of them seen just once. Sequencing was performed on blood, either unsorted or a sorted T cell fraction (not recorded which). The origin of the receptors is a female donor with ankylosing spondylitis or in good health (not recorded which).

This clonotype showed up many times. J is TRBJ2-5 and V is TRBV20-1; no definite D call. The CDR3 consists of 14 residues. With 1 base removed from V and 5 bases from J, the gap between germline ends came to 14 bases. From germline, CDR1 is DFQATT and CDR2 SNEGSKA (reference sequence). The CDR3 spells CSARARPSPETQYF. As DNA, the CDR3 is TGCAGTGCTAGAGCCAGGCCCTCGCCGGAGACCCAGTACTTC.

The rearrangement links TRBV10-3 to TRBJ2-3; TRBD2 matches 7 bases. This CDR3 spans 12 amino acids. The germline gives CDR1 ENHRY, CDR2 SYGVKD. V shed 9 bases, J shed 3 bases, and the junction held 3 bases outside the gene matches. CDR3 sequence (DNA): TGTGCCATGGGGGGGGAAACAGATACGCAGTATTTT. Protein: CAMGGETDTQYF.

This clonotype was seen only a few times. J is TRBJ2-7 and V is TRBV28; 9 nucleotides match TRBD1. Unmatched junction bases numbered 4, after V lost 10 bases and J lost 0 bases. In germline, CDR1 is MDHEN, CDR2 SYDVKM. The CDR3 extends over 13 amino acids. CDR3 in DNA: TGTGCCATCACGGGACAGGGCTCCTACGAGCAGTACTTC. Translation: CAITGQGSYEQYF.

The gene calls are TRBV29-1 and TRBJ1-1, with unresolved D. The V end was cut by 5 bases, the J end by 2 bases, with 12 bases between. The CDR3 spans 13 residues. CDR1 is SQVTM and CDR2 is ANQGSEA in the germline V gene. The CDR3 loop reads CSVNGRANTEAFF. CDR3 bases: TGCAGCGTTAACGGCCGGGCAAACACTGAAGCTTTCTTT.

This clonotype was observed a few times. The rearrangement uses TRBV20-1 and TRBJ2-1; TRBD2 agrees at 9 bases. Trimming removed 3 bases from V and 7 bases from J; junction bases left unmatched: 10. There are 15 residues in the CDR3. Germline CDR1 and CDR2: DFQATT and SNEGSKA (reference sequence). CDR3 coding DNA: TGCAGTGCTAGTGGGGTTTTAGCGGGAGCAAATGAGCAGTTCTTC. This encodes CSASGVLAGANEQFF.

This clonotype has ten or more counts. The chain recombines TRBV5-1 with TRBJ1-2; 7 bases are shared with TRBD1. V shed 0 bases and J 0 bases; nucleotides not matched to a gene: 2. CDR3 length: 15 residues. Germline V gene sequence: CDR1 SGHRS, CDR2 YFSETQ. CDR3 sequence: CASSLGTGANYGYTF. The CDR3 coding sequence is TGCGCCAGCAGCTTGGGGACAGGAGCTAACTATGGCTACACCTTC.

The chain's CDR3 is CASRDRNTQYF. DNA for the CDR3: TGTGCCAGCCGGGATAGAAATACGCAGTATTTT. This chain uses TRBV6-6 with TRBJ2-3; D is perhaps TRBD2 (5 bases). CDR1 MNHNY and CDR2 SVGAGI come from the germline V gene (reference sequence). The ends were cut back, 8 bases at V and 7 bases at J, with 10 bases in the middle. The CDR3 covers 11 residues.

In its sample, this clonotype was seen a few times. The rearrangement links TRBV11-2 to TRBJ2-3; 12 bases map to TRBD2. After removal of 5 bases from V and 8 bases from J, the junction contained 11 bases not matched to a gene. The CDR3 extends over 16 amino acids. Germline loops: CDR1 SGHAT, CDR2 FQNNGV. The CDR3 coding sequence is TGTGCCAGCAGCCCAAATCACCTAGCGGGAGGGAGTACGCAGTATTTT. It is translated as CASSPNHLAGGSTQYF.

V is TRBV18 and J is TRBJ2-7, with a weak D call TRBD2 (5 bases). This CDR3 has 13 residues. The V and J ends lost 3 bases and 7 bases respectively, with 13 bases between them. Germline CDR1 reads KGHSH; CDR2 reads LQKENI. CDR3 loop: CASSPGASTEQYF. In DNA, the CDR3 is TGTGCCAGCTCACCGGGAGCTTCTACGGAGCAGTACTTC.

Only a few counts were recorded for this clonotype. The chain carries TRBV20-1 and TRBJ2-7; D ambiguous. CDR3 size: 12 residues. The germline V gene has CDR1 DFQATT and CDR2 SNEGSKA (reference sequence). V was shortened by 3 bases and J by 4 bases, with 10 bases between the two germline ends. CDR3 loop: CSASRMTYEQYF. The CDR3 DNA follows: TGCAGTGCTAGTAGGATGACATACGAGCAGTACTTC.

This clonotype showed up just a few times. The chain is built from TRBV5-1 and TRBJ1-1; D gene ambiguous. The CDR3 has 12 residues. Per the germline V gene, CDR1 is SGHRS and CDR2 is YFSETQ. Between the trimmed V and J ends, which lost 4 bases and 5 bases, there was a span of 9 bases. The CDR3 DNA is TGCGCCAGCAGCGACCCCAAGACTGAAGCTTTCTTT. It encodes CASSDPKTEAFF.

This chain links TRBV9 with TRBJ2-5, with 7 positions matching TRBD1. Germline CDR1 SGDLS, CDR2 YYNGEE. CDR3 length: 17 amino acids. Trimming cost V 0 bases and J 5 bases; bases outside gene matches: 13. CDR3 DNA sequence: TGTGCCAGCAGCGTAGGGGCAGGGGGTAGTCGTGAGGAGACCCAGTACTTC. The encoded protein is CASSVGAGGSREETQYF. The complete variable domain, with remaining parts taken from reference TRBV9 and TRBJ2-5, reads DSGVTQTPKHLITATGQRVTLRCSPRSGDLSVYWYQQSLDQGLQFLIQYYNGEERAKGNILERFSAQQFPDLHSELNLSSLELGDSALYFCASSVGAGGSREETQYFGPGTRLLVL.

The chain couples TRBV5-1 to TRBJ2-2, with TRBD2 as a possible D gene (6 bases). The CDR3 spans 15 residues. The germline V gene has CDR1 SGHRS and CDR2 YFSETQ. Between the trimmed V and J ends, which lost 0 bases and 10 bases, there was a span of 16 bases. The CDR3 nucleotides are TGCGCCAGCAGCTTGGCCCGGGACTTGGGCGAGGAGCTGTTTTTT. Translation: CASSLARDLGEELFF.

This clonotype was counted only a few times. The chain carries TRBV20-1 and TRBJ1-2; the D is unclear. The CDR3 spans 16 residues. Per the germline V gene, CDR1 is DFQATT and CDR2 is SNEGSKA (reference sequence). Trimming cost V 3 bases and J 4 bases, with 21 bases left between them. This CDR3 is CSASPPQDGPGYGYTF. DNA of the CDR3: TGCAGTGCTAGTCCCCCTCAGGACGGCCCTGGCTATGGCTACACCTTC.

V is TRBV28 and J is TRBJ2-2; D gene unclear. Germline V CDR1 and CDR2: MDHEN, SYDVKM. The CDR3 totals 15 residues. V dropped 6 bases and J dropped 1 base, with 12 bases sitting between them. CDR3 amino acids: CASRPGRQNTGELFF. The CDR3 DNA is TGTGCCAGCAGGCCCGGGCGACAGAACACCGGGGAGCTGTTTTTT.